These 9 T cell receptor beta chains were sequenced from one sample in a study of T cells in narcolepsy. The repertoire was sequenced with immunoSEQ multiplex PCR; TCRdb's copy has only in-frame clones and lacks some. The table has fewer than 15,000 clones, 70% to 90% seen once. Sequencing was performed on CD45RA- memory CD4+ T cells from PBMCs. These receptors all come from a human donor with narcolepsy.

About this clone: A read error may produce the germline difference seen at one junction end. The chain has TRBV7-9 and TRBJ1-2, with a possible D match to TRBD1 (5 bases). This CDR3 spans 15 amino acids. The germline CDR1 and CDR2 sequences are SEHNR and FQNEAQ (reference sequence). The CDR3 loop is CASGLGPVTNYGYTF. In nucleotides, the CDR3 is TGTGCCAGCGGCTTGGGGCCCGTTACTAACTATGGCTACACCTTC.

V usage is TRBV5-1 and J usage is TRBJ2-2, with a weak D call TRBD2 (7 bases). This CDR3 comprises 18 residues. V lost 6 bases to trimming and J lost 4 bases, with 25 bases between them. Germline V gene sequence: CDR1 SGHRS, CDR2 YFSETQ. CDR3 protein: CASNNPGGAEGVTGELFF. The CDR3 DNA reads as TGCGCCAGCAATAACCCGGGGGGCGCAGAGGGCGTCACCGGGGAGCTGTTTTTT.

CDR3: CASSGATGDEKLFF. For the CDR3, the DNA is TGCGCCAGCAGCGGAGCGACAGGGGATGAAAAACTGTTTTTT. The chain combines TRBV5-1 with TRBJ1-4, with TRBD1 matching 8 bases. With V trimmed by 4 bases and J by 6 bases, 5 bases remained unmatched. The CDR3 contains 14 residues. Germline V gene sequence: CDR1 SGHRS, CDR2 YFSETQ.

This clone showed up just once. The genes are TRBV5-4 and TRBJ2-7; 10 bases are a match to TRBD2. The germline gives CDR1 SGHNT, CDR2 YYREEE (reference sequence). V lost 5 bases to trimming and J lost 2 bases; unmatched junction nucleotides: 7. This CDR3 has 15 residues. This CDR3 reads CASSFLAGVTYEQYF. The DNA of the CDR3 is TGTGCCAGCAGTTTCCTAGCGGGAGTGACCTACGAGCAGTACTTC.

This clone was counted a few times. The chain couples TRBV12-5 to TRBJ2-3; weak D call: TRBD2 (5 bases). The CDR3 is 13 amino acids. Per germline, CDR1 LGHNT and CDR2 FRNRAP. V dropped 5 bases and J dropped 10 bases, with 16 bases sitting between them. CDR3 in amino acids: CASGPASGLAQYF. For the CDR3, the DNA is TGTGCTAGTGGTCCAGCCTCGGGATTGGCGCAGTATTTT. Full variable domain (outside the CDR3, taken from reference TRBV12-5 and TRBJ2-3): DARVTQTPRHKVTEMGQEVTMRCQPILGHNTVFWYRQTMMQGLELLAYFRNRAPLDDSGMPKDRFSAEMPDATLATLKIQPSEPRDSAVYFCASGPASGLAQYFGPGTRLTVL.

V and J are TRBV10-3 and TRBJ1-5, with 7 bases aligning to TRBD1. This CDR3 comprises 15 residues. The V gene end was trimmed by 6 bases and the J gene end by 3 bases; junction bases not matched to a gene: 8. Germline loops: CDR1 ENHRY, CDR2 SYGVKD. The DNA of the CDR3 is TGTGCCATCAGCGGGGACAGTCTTAACAATCAGCCCCAGCATTTT. Translated, it gives CAISGDSLNNQPQHF.

This chain uses TRBV27 with TRBJ1-2; 10 bases map to TRBD1. The CDR3 is made up of 15 amino acids. Germline assignment: CDR1 MNHEY and CDR2 SMNVEV (reference sequence). V shed 5 bases, J shed 4 bases, and the junction held 7 bases outside the gene matches. This CDR3 is CASSVDRGRIYGYTF. CDR3 coding DNA: TGTGCCAGCAGTGTAGACAGGGGGCGCATCTATGGCTACACCTTC.

This clone was seen only a few times. This chain links TRBV6-6 with TRBJ2-7; tentatively, D is TRBD2 (5 bases). With 5 bases removed from V and 3 bases from J, the gap between germline ends came to 8 bases. The CDR3 has 12 residues. Germline values: CDR1 MNHNY, CDR2 SVGAGI (reference sequence). The CDR3 nucleotides are TGTGCCAGCAGTCGGGATGACTACGAGCAGTACTTC. Translation: CASSRDDYEQYF.

This chain joins TRBV6-5 and TRBJ2-7; TRBD2 is a possible D gene (5 bases). Trimming left V 3 bases short and J 6 bases short, with 15 bases between. CDR3 size: 14 residues. Germline V CDR1 and CDR2: MNHEY, SVGAGI. The CDR3 region has the DNA TGTGCCAGCAGTTATACCGGGGTGGTCGGCGAGCAGTACTTC. This codes for CASSYTGVVGEQYF.